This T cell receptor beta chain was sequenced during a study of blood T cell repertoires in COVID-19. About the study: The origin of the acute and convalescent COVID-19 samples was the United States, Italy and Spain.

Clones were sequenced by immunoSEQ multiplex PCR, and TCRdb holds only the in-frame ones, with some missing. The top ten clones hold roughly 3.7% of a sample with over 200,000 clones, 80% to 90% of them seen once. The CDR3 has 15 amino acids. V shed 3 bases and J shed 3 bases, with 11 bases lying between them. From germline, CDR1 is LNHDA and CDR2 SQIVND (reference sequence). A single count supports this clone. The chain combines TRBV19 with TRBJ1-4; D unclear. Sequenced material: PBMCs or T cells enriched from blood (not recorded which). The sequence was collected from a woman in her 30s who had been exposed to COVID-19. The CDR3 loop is CASSMRKAPNEKLFF. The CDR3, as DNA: TGTGCCAGTAGTATGCGGAAGGCGCCTAATGAAAAACTGTTTTTT.